This T cell receptor (beta chain) originates from a study of cytomegalovirus exposure and HLA in healthy donors (TCRdb year 2017). Some background on the complete study: An earlier analysis of 550 to 700 of the donors reported 250 to 300 Gb of sequence data and some 100 million unique TCR beta sequences from about 200 million T cells. The study aimed to test whether signatures of past pathogen exposure could be identified by cataloging public T cell receptors. Of the 300 to 500 genotyped donors, roughly 76% were placed in the genetic ancestry cluster associated with self-reported Caucasian donors. Both class I and class II loci were covered by HLA typing, at four-digit resolution. The T cell repertoires of some 700 subjects were profiled by immunosequencing and related to cytomegalovirus serostatus. Typing coverage varied by locus: roughly 629-640 donors for A, B, C, DRB1 and DQB1; roughly 560 for DQA1; about 570 for DPA1; roughly 450 for DPB1. Five DR-DQ haplotypes were treated as single units for association and clustering because of strong linkage in the cohort. To study patterns of TCR occurrence, a later analysis re-analyzed previously published TCR beta repertoires from under 750 donors and added high-resolution HLA genotyping. An earlier analysis of several hundred of the donors used high-throughput TCR beta sequencing to judge whether each TCR beta V gene segment behaved as functional or pseudogenic. All discovery cohort repertoires had been generated using a single sequencing platform. Along with the approximately 600-subject first cohort, a separate validation cohort of roughly 110 different subjects was used. To predict cytomegalovirus infection status, the study combined high-throughput TCR immunosequencing, statistical association of individual TCRs with disease status, and machine learning. An early release that covered several hundred HLA-typed donors contained approximately 300 gigabases of sequencing data and 70 million to 100 million unique TCR sequences. In the later analysis, no new phenotypic data were used to find candidate immune exposures; instead, reliance was placed on TCR beta sequences and their occurrence across donors. In a later genetic analysis, genome-wide SNP genotypes for about three fifths of the roughly 670 donors were used, and that subset was treated as a discovery cohort. Alongside the repertoire data, information on donor age, sex, ethnicity and CMV serostatus was compiled. On average, roughly 240,000 unique TCR beta nucleotide sequences were sequenced per donor among 350 to 400 genotyped donors of the cohort, with 15% to 20% of those sequences being non-productive.

Receptor libraries were prepared by the immunoSEQ multiplex PCR assay. The multiplex PCR relied on a mix of 60 forward primers for TCR Vbeta segments and 13 reverse primers for TCR Jbeta segments. Amplification of the CDR3 region of rearranged TCR beta genes was performed with a multiplex PCR assay on genomic DNA. On the Illumina HiSeq System, the amplified TCR beta libraries were sequenced as 87-base-pair reads. The paper's data handling went like this. A later analysis tallied roughly 80 million unique TCR beta chains across the 600 to 700 repertoires, and around 10 million of those chains were shared by two or more donors. To remove PCR and sequencing errors, raw reads were error-corrected and collapsed into unique sequences using a nearest-neighbor algorithm that merged closely related sequences. CDR3 sequences were aligned to IMGT reference sequences to assign V, D and J gene segments. For a sequence to be retained, at least a six-nucleotide match to both a V gene segment and a J gene segment was required. Rearrangements were classified as productive when the CDR3 lacked stop codons and remained in frame with V and J, and all other rearrangements were classified as non-productive. CDR3 was defined by IMGT convention, running from the second conserved V-encoded cysteine to the conserved J-encoded phenylalanine. In an earlier analysis of roughly 610 of the donors, sequences lacking an unambiguous match to a single V gene segment were excluded. In an earlier analysis of some 590 of the donors, a V segment was called functional when productive rearrangements were above 56.7%, and segregating when the standard deviation between donors exceeded 5%. A statistical classification framework was built to diagnose cytomegalovirus status from the catalog of TCR beta chain sequences. In a later analysis, V and J genes were assigned by comparing TCR nucleotide sequences against IMGT/GENE-DB human TR gene sequences. Using the TCRdist pipeline, a later analysis assigned CDR3 sequences along with most-parsimonious VDJ recombination scenarios. A later analysis defined each TCR beta chain by its CDR3 amino acid sequence plus V-gene family, and excluded reads lacking a unique V-gene family. As a way to deal with suspected cross-contamination and a sequencing artifact, a later analysis dropped hundreds of nucleotide sequences that were highly shared and had low generation probability. In a later analysis, a clonal expansion index for each public chain was calculated from normalized within-repertoire ranks of inferred template counts. In a later analysis, generation probabilities were computed using a VDJ recombination model fitted to out-of-frame rearrangements, and the results were checked against IGoR. A later analysis scored TCR-TCR, TCR-HLA and TCR-CMV co-occurrence with hypergeometric tests, applying a repertoire-size bias correction to TCR pairs. False discovery rates were estimated in a later analysis by permuting HLA or CMV assignments 20 times. In a later analysis, co-occurring TCRs were grouped using DBSCAN, and TCRdist sequence similarity was added for clustering within HLA-allele-positive subsets. Repertoires with fewer than 30,000 or more than 120,000 public chains, plus five repertoires with anomalous nucleotide sharing, were excluded from co-occurrence clustering. The immuneACCESS repertoire file appears here via TCRdb, limited to in-frame rearrangements. These files lack a portion of the clones; in checked studies, under half of the deficit traces to unresolved V genes, and the cause of the others is not known. The DNA was the basis for D and trimming; V, J and clone size are from that table. The sample includes 150,000 or so clones, with 84% observed a single time. The ten largest clonotypes hold around 0.97% of the sample.

Note on this clone: The specificity of this receptor is unknown. One base away there is no much larger clone; base qualities are not given.

The research as a whole found: In the study, about 150 TCR beta chains were listed as associated with cytomegalovirus. V-gene and J-gene trimming of TCR beta chains was associated with a missense DCLRE1C variant in a later genetic analysis, and the association was replicated in an independent cohort. According to a later analysis, parvovirus B19, influenza, CMV and Epstein-Barr virus appeared linked to several top co-occurrence clusters. Roughly uniform sequencing depth across donors was assumed in presence/absence analyses, although this assumption may not hold. Linkage disequilibrium might explain the correlated functional status among segregating V segments, but an unknown experimental factor could not be ruled out. A cluster of highly shared sequence variants was judged likely to represent a technical artifact of the sequencing pipeline. According to a later genetic analysis, donors in an Asian-associated ancestry cluster had fewer N-insertions in productive TCRs than the roughly 700-donor mean. In an earlier analysis of about 600 of the donors, most TCR beta V segments appeared in productive rearrangements about 87% or about 30% of the time, broadly matching IMGT annotations. Some IMGT-functional V segments, including TRBV6-2 and TRBV6-3, could not be told apart with the 87-base-pair reads, so those segments were excluded. In a later analysis, most CMV-associated TCR beta chains were found to appear HLA-restricted, with HLA associations seemingly driven largely by CMV exposure. Because HLA typing was unavailable for some donors at each locus, only the typed subset was used in association tests. In a later analysis, the rate of TCR association differed among HLA loci, with DRB1 alleles having the most associated TCRs and HLA-C alleles having the fewest. A further reported finding was that TCR beta sequences accurately predicted the HLA-A and HLA-B alleles for most subjects in the first cohort. Across donors, most TCR sequences were observed very rarely, whereas some public TCRs were present in many individuals. In this cohort, only TCR beta chains were sequenced, and detectable features were limited by the absence of alpha or paired-chain data. The classifier was reported to diagnose cytomegalovirus status with high specificity and sensitivity in both the original and validation cohorts. In a later analysis, HLA-associated TCR beta chains showed more clonal expansion and lower generation probabilities than non-associated chains that were equally common. Because counts were too low, seventeen rarely observed V segments, including chromosome 9 orphons, were excluded from the earlier analysis of several hundred of the donors. The authors suggested that the approach could potentially be generalized to other disease states and immunological phenotypes. In vitro tests confirmed that a few of the cytomegalovirus-associated TCR beta chains recognize cytomegalovirus antigens. Immune exposure information for the cohort was limited to CMV serostatus. Assigning TCR associations to individual alleles was difficult when HLA alleles, especially DR and DQ, strongly co-occurred. A later analysis associated approximately 17,000 TCR beta sequences with specific HLA alleles at a false discovery rate of 0.05.

In total, over 600 healthy bone marrow donors made up the cohort. At the time of sampling, every cohort member was nominally healthy, though immune exposures that went unrecorded were likely present. The donor tested CMV seronegative, placing the donor among the 352 seronegative members of the cohort. Each donor provided a peripheral blood sample, and peripheral blood mononuclear cells were used for TCR beta sequencing. The Qiagen DNeasy Blood Extraction Kit was used to extract genomic DNA from the blood cell samples. CDR1 and CDR2 were assigned from the germline V gene as MNHEY and SVGAGI. Cut back by 5 bases and 0 bases, the V and J ends lie 4 bases apart. The CDR3 measures 13 amino acids from cysteine to phenylalanine. Only the CDR3 DNA stays, 39 bases, in frame from base 1.

This sequence originates from a man aged 25 to 45 in good health and CMV-seronegative. Recombination joined TRBV6-5 with TRBJ2-2, with no confident D gene call. The sequencing input was PBMCs. The sequenced DNA is TGTGCCAGCAGTGAGGCGAACACCGGGGAGCTGTTTTTT. The encoded protein is CASSEANTGELFF.